Presented here are 24 T cell receptor beta chains from one specimen sequenced in a study of T cell repertoires in cytomegalovirus infection. Via MiXCR, TCRdb re-called the reads, giving one row per CDR3 protein. The sample holds roughly 100,000 distinct CDR3 sequences, around 40% seen once. No antigen has been assigned to these receptors. This specimen was CD8+ T cells from cultured PBMCs, taken from culture after CMV antigen stimulation. The receptors stem from a human donor in good health (CMV status not recorded). Some clones in this sample may be carry-over from other donors' samples.

The chain joins TRBV28 to TRBJ2-7; TRBD1 agrees at 7 bases. The CDR3 has 15 amino acids. V was clipped by 6 bases and J by 1 base; unmatched bases: 9. The germline V gene encodes CDR1 MDHEN and CDR2 SYDVKM. Here the CDR3 DNA reads TGTGCCAGCAGAAACCGGGACAGTAATTCCTACGAGCAGTACTTC. Protein product: CASRNRDSNSYEQYF.

This chain uses TRBV12-3 or TRBV12-4 with TRBJ1-1; a possible D gene is TRBD1 (6 bases). V was clipped by 6 bases and J by 4 bases, with 15 bases between them. The CDR3 consists of 14 residues. The chain's CDR3 is CASRDTGKSTEAFF. In DNA, the CDR3 is TGTGCCAGCAGGGATACAGGGAAGTCCACTGAAGCTTTCTTT.

Concerning this clonotype itself: Being one base from a much bigger clone, this may be a read error. The chain recombines TRBV27 with TRBJ1-5; no firm D call. The germline gives CDR1 MNHEY, CDR2 SMNVEV (reference sequence). CDR3 length: 13 amino acids. CDR3 sequence reads: CASSPLGNQHQHF. The CDR3 DNA reads as TGTGCCAGCAGTCCTCTGGGCAATCAGCACCAGCATTTT.

This clonotype was seen more than once but under ten times. The chain combines TRBV19 with TRBJ2-6; 7 positions match TRBD2. J lost 4 bases, V lost 5 bases, and 5 bases had no gene match. The CDR3 has 15 amino acids. CDR1 LNHDA and CDR2 SQIVND come from the germline V gene (reference sequence). Here the CDR3 DNA reads TGTGCCAGTAGTGTGGGGGGGGAAGGGGCCAACGTCCTGACTTTC. Translated, it gives CASSVGGEGANVLTF.

This clonotype appeared a single time. The chain couples TRBV10-3 to TRBJ2-1; tentative D call: TRBD2 (5 bases). V was shortened by 2 bases and J by 8 bases, with 19 bases between the two germline ends. CDR3 length: 16 amino acids. Looked up from germline, CDR1 is ENHRY and CDR2 is SYGVKD. The CDR3 nucleotides read TGTGCCATCAGTGAGGTGAGAACTAGAGCCACTGATGAGCAGTTCTTC. This gives the protein CAISEVRTRATDEQFF.

The chain carries TRBV6-1 and TRBJ1-2, with TRBD1 identical over 8 bases. Germline CDR1 reads MNHNS; CDR2 reads SASEGT. J gave up 0 bases and V 5 bases, and 5 bases lay outside the gene matches. This CDR3 comprises 15 residues. The CDR3: CASSFGGQANYGYTF. DNA of the CDR3: TGTGCCAGCAGTTTTGGGGGACAGGCTAACTATGGCTACACCTTC.

This chain uses TRBV7-9 with TRBJ2-3, with TRBD2 matching over 7 bases. The germline V gene encodes CDR1 SEHNR and CDR2 FQNEAQ (reference sequence). V lost 5 bases, J lost 5 bases, and 13 bases stayed unmatched. This CDR3 comprises 16 residues. As DNA, the CDR3 is TGTGCCAGCAGCGGGGGGGGGACTCCAATGGGAGATACGCAGTATTTT. It encodes CASSGGGTPMGDTQYF.

The rearrangement joins TRBV12-3 or TRBV12-4 to TRBJ2-1; 8 nucleotides match TRBD2. V shed 5 bases and J 6 bases; nucleotides not matched to a gene: 9. The CDR3 totals 15 residues. DNA of the CDR3: TGTGCCAGCAGTGCGCGGGGGGCTCAAGGCAATGAGCAGTTCTTC. This translates into CASSARGAQGNEQFF.

The CDR3 sequence is CASSESGGSYEQYF. DNA of the CDR3: TGTGCCAGCAGTGAATCTGGAGGCTCCTACGAGCAGTACTTC. The V call is TRBV25-1, the J call TRBJ2-7; D perhaps matches TRBD2 (5 bases). The V gene's germline CDR1 is MGHDK and CDR2 SYGVNS. The CDR3 has 14 amino acids. The V gene lost 1 base and the J gene lost 0 bases, with 7 bases spanning the gap.

Ten or more counts support this clonotype. The rearrangement uses TRBV20-1 and TRBJ2-3; 11 bases fit TRBD2. The CDR3 length is 17 residues. The trim removed 4 bases at V and 0 bases at J, leaving 9 bases unmatched. From germline, CDR1 is DFQATT and CDR2 SNEGSKA (reference sequence). The CDR3 DNA reads TGCAGTGCTACGGGACTAGCGGAAGTGGAAAGCACAGATACGCAGTATTTT. Translating it yields CSATGLAEVESTDTQYF.

The chain carries TRBV7-6 and TRBJ1-3; 7 bases map to TRBD1. V trimming: 4 bases; J trimming: 2 bases; junction bases outside the gene matches: 2. Germline CDR1 SGHVS, CDR2 FNYEAQ. The CDR3 is 14 residues long. The CDR3 is CASSSGQTGNTIYF. In nucleotides, the CDR3 is TGTGCCAGCAGCTCGGGACAGACTGGAAACACCATATATTTT.

This clonotype was seen at least ten times. This chain's CDR3 is CASSPYASADTQYF. Here the CDR3 DNA reads TGTGCCAGCTCACCATACGCTAGCGCAGATACGCAGTATTTT. The chain recombines TRBV18 with TRBJ2-3, with D perhaps TRBD2 (6 bases). There are 14 residues in the CDR3. The V gene's germline CDR1 is KGHSH and CDR2 LQKENI. Trimming took off 2 bases at V and 4 bases at J, with 10 bases between the two ends.

V gene TRBV6-6 combines with J gene TRBJ1-1, with D unclear. The CDR3 sequence is 14 residues long. The germline V and J ends were trimmed by 2 bases and 0 bases, with 7 bases remaining between them. The V gene's germline CDR1 is MNHNY and CDR2 SVGAGI (reference sequence). As DNA, the CDR3 is TGTGCCAGCAGTTACGAGCCGATGAACACTGAAGCTTTCTTT. Protein sequence: CASSYEPMNTEAFF.

The CDR3 bases are TGTGCCAGCAGTTACGGGTCGGGCACTGAAGCTTTCTTT. Translation: CASSYGSGTEAFF. The chain joins TRBV6-6 to TRBJ1-1; no reliable D call. This CDR3 contains 13 residues. Germline V gives CDR1 MNHNY, CDR2 SVGAGI (reference sequence). Trimming cost V 2 bases and J 4 bases, with 8 bases left between them.

The gene calls are TRBV7-2 and TRBJ1-2, with a possible D match to TRBD1 (6 bases). The CDR3 has 13 amino acids. The V gene lost 6 bases and the J gene lost 7 bases, with 15 bases spanning the gap. Germline CDR1 SGHTA, CDR2 FQGNSA. Written as DNA, the CDR3 is TGTGCCAGCAGGCCGACAGGAAGTTTTGGCTACACCTTC. Protein: CASRPTGSFGYTF.

This sequence joins TRBV14 and TRBJ1-4; no firm D call. Per germline, CDR1 SGHDN and CDR2 FVKESK. The V end was cut by 1 base, the J end by 7 bases, with 10 bases between. The CDR3 loop spans 14 amino acids. CDR3 coding DNA: TGTGCCAGCAGCCAAGTCGAGTTCGGTGAAAAACTGTTTTTT. Amino acids: CASSQVEFGEKLFF. The variable domain in full, completed from reference TRBV14 and TRBJ1-4, reads EAGVTQFPSHSVIEKGQTVTLRCDPISGHDNLYWYRRVMGKEIKFLLHFVKESKQDESGMPNNRFLAERTGGTYSTLKVQPAELEDSGVYFCASSQVEFGEKLFFGSGTQLSVL.

This sequence joins TRBV15 and TRBJ2-7, with D possibly being TRBD1 (6 bases). V shed 0 bases and J shed 3 bases, with 15 bases lying between them. There are 16 residues in the CDR3. Germline lookup yields CDR1 LNHNV and CDR2 YYDKDF (reference sequence). The CDR3 bases are TGTGCCACCAGCAGAGAAGGGGGTGGCGGCAGCTACGAGCAGTACTTC. It codes for CATSREGGGGSYEQYF.

The V and J genes are TRBV5-6 and TRBJ1-5; the D gene is possibly TRBD1 (5 bases). The V end was cut by 4 bases, the J end by 6 bases, with 11 bases between. The CDR3 is 13 residues long. Germline V gene sequence: CDR1 SGHDT, CDR2 YYEEEE. CDR3 bases: TGTGCCAGCAGCGCCTGGGGCGGTCAGCCCCAGCATTTT. Its translation: CASSAWGGQPQHF.

The sample holds many counts of this clonotype. The chain joins TRBV7-2 to TRBJ2-7, with a weak D call TRBD2 (5 bases). V was shortened by 4 bases and J by 2 bases, with 12 bases between the two germline ends. There are 14 residues in the CDR3. Per the germline V gene, CDR1 is SGHTA and CDR2 is FQGNSA. In DNA, the CDR3 is TGTGCCAGCAGCTCACGACTACTCACCTACGAGCAGTACTTC. Its translation is CASSSRLLTYEQYF.

This clonotype was detected only a few times. The chain couples TRBV7-6 to TRBJ2-3; D unclear. Per the germline V gene, CDR1 is SGHVS and CDR2 is FNYEAQ. V lost 5 bases and J lost 4, with 13 bases in between. The length of the CDR3 is 14 residues. The CDR3 bases are TGTGCCAGCAGCCCAAGTCGGCTACCAGATACGCAGTATTTT. Encoded protein: CASSPSRLPDTQYF.

This clonotype was recorded many times. The chain couples TRBV4-1 to TRBJ2-7, with D maybe TRBD2 (5 bases). V dropped 1 base and J dropped 2 bases, with 12 bases sitting between them. The CDR3 is 15 amino acids. In germline, CDR1 is MGHRA, CDR2 YSYEKL. For the CDR3, the DNA is TGCGCCAGCAGCCAAGCGGGTAGCGTCCCCTACGAGCAGTACTTC. Residues: CASSQAGSVPYEQYF.

The V gene is TRBV15, the J gene TRBJ2-1, with TRBD2 matching 12 bases. The CDR3 length is 16 residues. V was pared by 5 bases and J by 8 bases, with 10 bases of the junction left unmatched. The germline V gene encodes CDR1 LNHNV and CDR2 YYDKDF (reference sequence). The CDR3 protein is CATSGRWTSGDHEQFF. The CDR3 DNA reads TGTGCCACCAGCGGGCGCTGGACTAGCGGGGACCATGAGCAGTTCTTC.

The chain couples TRBV12-3 or TRBV12-4 to TRBJ1-4; D is perhaps TRBD1 (5 bases). The CDR3 length is 17 residues. V was shortened by 4 bases and J by 3 bases, with 18 bases between the two germline ends. CDR3 DNA: TGTGCCAGCAGTTCCCGGGACTTTCAACTGCCTAATGAAAAACTGTTTTTT. Encoded protein: CASSSRDFQLPNEKLFF.

This sequence joins TRBV7-8 and TRBJ2-1, with TRBD1 identical over 9 bases. CDR1 is SGHVS and CDR2 is FQNEAQ in the germline V gene. The CDR3 consists of 15 residues. The V gene end was trimmed by 4 bases and the J gene end by 2 bases; junction bases not matched to a gene: 3. CDR3 region: CASSSDRGPYNEQFF. CDR3 DNA: TGTGCCAGCAGCTCGGACAGGGGCCCCTACAATGAGCAGTTCTTC. Supplemented by reference TRBV7-8 and TRBJ2-1, the full variable domain reads GAGVSQSPRYKVAKRGQDVALRCDPISGHVSLFWYQQALGQGPEFLTYFQNEAQLDKSGLPSDRFFAERPEGSVSTLKIQRTQQEDSAVYLCASSSDRGPYNEQFFGPGTRLTVL.